This record looks at one T cell receptor (beta chain) sequence and its context. The antigen is not known. The J segment lost 5 bases and the V segment lost 4 bases, leaving 8 bases of the junction unmatched. This CDR3 is 15 amino acids long. From germline, CDR1 is SGHKS and CDR2 YYEKEE (reference sequence). This sample is part of a study of cytomegalovirus exposure and HLA in healthy donors. PCR amplification relied on 60 Vbeta primers (plus 13 Jbeta primers). The protocol was immunoSEQ multiplex PCR, while the TCRdb copy is restricted to in-frame clones and leaves out a portion. Of some 150,000 clones in the sample, approximately 72% were seen once. Findings of the study overall: For most subjects, TCR beta sequences were reported to predict HLA-A and HLA-B alleles with accuracy. In a later analysis, TCR beta V- and J-gene trimming showed a link to a missense DCLRE1C variant. An analysis was carried out at a later point. It showed that HLA-associated TCR beta chains were more clonally expanded than equally common non-associated chains.

The V and J genes are TRBV5-5 and TRBJ1-4, with 7 bases lining up with TRBD1. Sequenced: PBMCs. This sequence was found in a human donor in good health. The CDR3, as DNA: TGTGCCAGCAGCCCCGGGGACAGAATCAATGAAAAACTGTTTTTT. Translated, it gives CASSPGDRINEKLFF.